A selection of T cell receptor beta chains follows, all from one sample in a study of cytomegalovirus exposure and HLA in healthy donors. Sequencing was performed with immunoSEQ multiplex PCR; in TCRdb, only in-frame clones are kept and a portion is missing. The sample yields some 140,000 clones, 84% seen once. The specimen sequenced was PBMCs. Every receptor here comes from a woman aged 25-40 years in good health and CMV-seronegative. CDR3s include the opening cysteine and the closing phenylalanine or tryptophan.

TRBJ1-2 15 TRBV11-2 CASSLGNRDSYGYTF
TRBJ1-4 16 TRBV7-9 CASSQRGQGSNEKLFF
TRBJ1-1 14 TRBV15 CATSRGQGVAEAFF
TRBJ1-6 13 TRBV13 CASSLGLRGNLHF
TRBJ2-7 15 TRBV19 CASSIGTSGGYEQYF
TRBJ2-1 15 TRBV4-2 CASSQGVGGVYEQFF
TRBJ1-6 12 TRBV13 CASSLSNSPLHF
TRBJ1-6 15 TRBV30 CAWGNGQFSNSPLHF
TRBJ2-7 17 TRBV5-4 CASSLVVGGAETYEQYF
TRBJ1-5 14 TRBV7-2 CASSLVNRDQPQHF
TRBJ1-2 15 TRBV5-6 CASSLEARGNYGYTF
TRBJ2-5 18 TRBV4-1 CASSQDSIRRGEGETQYF
TRBJ2-1 15 TRBV9 CASSVGGLQGTEQFF
TRBJ2-3 16 TRBV5-1 CASSGTSGGITDTQYF
TRBJ1-2 13 TRBV5-1 CASSSQGDYGYTF
TRBJ2-7 14 TRBV10-3 CAIRARDTPYEQYF
TRBJ1-2 12 TRBV4-3 CASSQSGYGYTF
TRBJ1-2 15 TRBV2 CASSEVSSFFPGYTF
TRBJ1-2 14 TRBV28 CASSSGQGNYGYTF
TRBJ1-1 12 TRBV7-3 CATSRVDTEAFF
TRBJ2-7 13 TRBV6-5 CASGPRGGYEQYF
TRBJ2-5 14 TRBV9 CASSVGGFRETQYF
TRBJ2-5 16 TRBV11-2 CASSSSRAGGRETQYF
TRBJ1-4 14 TRBV11-2 CASSQGFLVEKLFF
TRBJ2-3 13 TRBV27 CASSLNRLDTQYF
TRBJ1-2 14 TRBV27 CASSLTGIGYGYTF
TRBJ2-3 15 TRBV27 CASSRGQTSTDTQYF
TRBJ2-5 12 TRBV29-1 CSVEERGETQYF
TRBJ1-2 13 TRBV5-1 CASRLGTGYGYTF
TRBJ1-1 19 TRBV28 CASSYDRGTFTWEYTEAFF
TRBJ2-7 13 TRBV19 CASTGQSALEQYF